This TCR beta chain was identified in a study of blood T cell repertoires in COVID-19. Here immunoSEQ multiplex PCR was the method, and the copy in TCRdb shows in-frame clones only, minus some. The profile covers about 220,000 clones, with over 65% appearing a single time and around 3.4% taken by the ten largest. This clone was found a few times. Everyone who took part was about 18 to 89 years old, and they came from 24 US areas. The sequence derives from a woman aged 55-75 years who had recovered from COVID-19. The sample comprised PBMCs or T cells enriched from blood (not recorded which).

CDR3 amino acids: CASSSQGSRNSPLHF. The CDR3 DNA reads TGTGCCAGCAGCTCCCAGGGGAGTCGGAATTCACCCCTCCACTTT. V is TRBV7-3 and J is TRBJ1-6; a weak D match, TRBD1 (6 bases). V was shortened by 4 bases and J by 7 bases, with 14 bases between the two germline ends. The CDR3 runs to 15 residues. Per germline, CDR1 SGHTA and CDR2 FQGTGA.